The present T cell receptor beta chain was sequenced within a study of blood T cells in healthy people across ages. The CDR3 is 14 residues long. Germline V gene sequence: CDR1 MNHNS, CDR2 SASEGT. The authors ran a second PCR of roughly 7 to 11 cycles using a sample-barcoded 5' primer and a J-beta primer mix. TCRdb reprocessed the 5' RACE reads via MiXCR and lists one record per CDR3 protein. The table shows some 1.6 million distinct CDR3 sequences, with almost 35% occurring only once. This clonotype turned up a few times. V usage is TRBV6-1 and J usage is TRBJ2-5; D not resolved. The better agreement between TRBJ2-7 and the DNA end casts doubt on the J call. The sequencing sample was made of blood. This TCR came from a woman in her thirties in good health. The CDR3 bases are TGTGCCAGCAGTGAAGGTGGGGAAGGCTACGAGCAGTACTTC. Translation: CASSEGGEGYEQYF.